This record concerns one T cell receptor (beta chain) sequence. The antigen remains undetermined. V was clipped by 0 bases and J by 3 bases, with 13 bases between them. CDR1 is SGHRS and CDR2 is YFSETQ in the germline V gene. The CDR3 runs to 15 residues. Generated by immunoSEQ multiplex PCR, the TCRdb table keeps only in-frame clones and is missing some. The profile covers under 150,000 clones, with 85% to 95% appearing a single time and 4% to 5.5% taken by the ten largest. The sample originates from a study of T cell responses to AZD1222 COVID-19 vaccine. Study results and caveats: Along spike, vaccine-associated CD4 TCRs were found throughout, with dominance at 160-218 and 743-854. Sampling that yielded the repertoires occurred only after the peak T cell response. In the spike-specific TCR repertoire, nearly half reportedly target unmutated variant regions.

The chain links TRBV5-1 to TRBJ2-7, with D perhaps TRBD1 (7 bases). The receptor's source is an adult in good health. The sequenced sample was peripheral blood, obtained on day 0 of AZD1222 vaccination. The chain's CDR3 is CASSLGGRTGYEQYF. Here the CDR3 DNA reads TGCGCCAGCAGCTTGGGGGGGAGGACAGGCTACGAGCAGTACTTC. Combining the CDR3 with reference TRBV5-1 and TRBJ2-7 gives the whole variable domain KAGVTQTPRYLIKTRGQQVTLSCSPISGHRSVSWYQQTPGQGLQFLFEYFSETQRNKGNFPGRFSGRQFSNSRSEMNVSTLELGDSALYLCASSLGGRTGYEQYFGPGTRLTVT.